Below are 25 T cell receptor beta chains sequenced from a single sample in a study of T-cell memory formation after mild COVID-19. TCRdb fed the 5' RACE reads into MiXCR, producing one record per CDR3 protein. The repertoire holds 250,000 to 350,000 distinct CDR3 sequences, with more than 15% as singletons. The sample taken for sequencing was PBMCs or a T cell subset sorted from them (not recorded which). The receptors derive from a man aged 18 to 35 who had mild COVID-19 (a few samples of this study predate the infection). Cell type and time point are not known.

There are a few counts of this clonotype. CDR3 in DNA: TGTGCCAGCAGCTGGGGACCCGAGAGGGAGCAGTACGTC. Its protein is CASSWGPEREQYV. The rearrangement links TRBV7-2 to TRBJ2-7; D may correspond to TRBD1 or TRBD2 (5 bases each). The V gene's germline CDR1 is SGHTA and CDR2 FQGNSA. Deletions cut 4 bases from V and 7 bases from J, with 14 bases between. CDR3 size: 13 residues.

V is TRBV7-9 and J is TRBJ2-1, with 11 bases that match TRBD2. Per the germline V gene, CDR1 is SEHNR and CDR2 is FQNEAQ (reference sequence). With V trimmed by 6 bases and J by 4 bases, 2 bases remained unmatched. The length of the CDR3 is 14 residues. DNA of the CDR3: TGTGCCAGCAGGCCTAGCGGGGGGTACAATGAGCAGTTCTTC. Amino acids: CASRPSGGYNEQFF.

The CDR3 here is CASREAGTGELFF. The CDR3 region has the DNA TGTGCCAGCAGGGAGGCAGGCACCGGGGAGCTGTTTTTT. The chain combines TRBV2 with TRBJ2-2, with a weak D call TRBD2 (5 bases). CDR3 length equals 13 residues. Per germline, CDR1 SNHLY and CDR2 FYNNEI. The V end was cut by 6 bases, the J end by 4 bases, with 9 bases between.

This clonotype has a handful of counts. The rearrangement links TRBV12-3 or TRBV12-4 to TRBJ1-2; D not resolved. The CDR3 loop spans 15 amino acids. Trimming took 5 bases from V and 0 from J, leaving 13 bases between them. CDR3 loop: CASSPRRATNYGYTF. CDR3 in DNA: TGTGCCAGCAGTCCCCGTAGGGCTACTAACTATGGCTACACCTTC.

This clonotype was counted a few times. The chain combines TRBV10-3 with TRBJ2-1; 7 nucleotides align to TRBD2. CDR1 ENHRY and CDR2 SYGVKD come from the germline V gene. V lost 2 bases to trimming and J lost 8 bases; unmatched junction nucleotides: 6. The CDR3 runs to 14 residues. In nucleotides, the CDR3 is TGTGCCATCAGTGAGGGACTAGGGTCCGATGAGCAGTTCTTC. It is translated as CAISEGLGSDEQFF.

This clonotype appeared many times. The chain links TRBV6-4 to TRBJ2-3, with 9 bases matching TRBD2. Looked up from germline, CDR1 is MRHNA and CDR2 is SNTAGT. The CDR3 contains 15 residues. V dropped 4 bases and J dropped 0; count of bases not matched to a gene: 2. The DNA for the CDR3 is TGTGCCAGCAGTGGCGGGGGGGCCAGCACAGATACGCAGTATTTT. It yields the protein CASSGGGASTDTQYF.

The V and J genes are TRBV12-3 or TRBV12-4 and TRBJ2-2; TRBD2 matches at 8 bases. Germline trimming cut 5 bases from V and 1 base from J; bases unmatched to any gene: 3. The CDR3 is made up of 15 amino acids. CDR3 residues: CASSPSGGNTGELFF. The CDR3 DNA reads TGTGCCAGCAGTCCGAGCGGGGGGAACACCGGGGAGCTGTTTTTT.

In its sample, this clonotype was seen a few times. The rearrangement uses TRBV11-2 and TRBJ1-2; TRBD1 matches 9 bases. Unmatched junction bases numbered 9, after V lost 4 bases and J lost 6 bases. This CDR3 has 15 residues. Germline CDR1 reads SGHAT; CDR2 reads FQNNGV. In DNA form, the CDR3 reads TGTGCCAGCAGCTCCCCTCCCTGGACAGGGGATGGCTACACCTTC. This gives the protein CASSSPPWTGDGYTF. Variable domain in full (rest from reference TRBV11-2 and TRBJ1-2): EAGVAQSPRYKIIEKRQSVAFWCNPISGHATLYWYQQILGQGPKLLIQFQNNGVVDDSQLPKDRFSAERLKGVDSTLKIQPAKLEDSAVYLCASSSPPWTGDGYTFGSGTRLTVV.

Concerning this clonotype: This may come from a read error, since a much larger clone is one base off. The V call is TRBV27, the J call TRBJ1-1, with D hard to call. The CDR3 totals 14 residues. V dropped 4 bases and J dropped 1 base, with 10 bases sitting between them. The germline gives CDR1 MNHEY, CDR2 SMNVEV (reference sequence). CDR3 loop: CASSSGLGNTEAFF. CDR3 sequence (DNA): TGTGCCAGCAGTTCCGGACTGGGGAACACTGAAGCTTTCTTT.

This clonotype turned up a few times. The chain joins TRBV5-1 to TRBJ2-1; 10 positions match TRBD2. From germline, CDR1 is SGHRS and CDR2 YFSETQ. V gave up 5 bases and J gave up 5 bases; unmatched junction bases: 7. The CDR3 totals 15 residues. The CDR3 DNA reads TGCGCCAGCAGAACCGTAGCGGGGGGCAACAATGAGCAGTTCTTC. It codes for CASRTVAGGNNEQFF. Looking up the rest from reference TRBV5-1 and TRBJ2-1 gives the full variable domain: KAGVTQTPRYLIKTRGQQVTLSCSPISGHRSVSWYQQTPGQGLQFLFEYFSETQRNKGNFPGRFSGRQFSNSRSEMNVSTLELGDSALYLCASRTVAGGNNEQFFGPGTRLTVL.

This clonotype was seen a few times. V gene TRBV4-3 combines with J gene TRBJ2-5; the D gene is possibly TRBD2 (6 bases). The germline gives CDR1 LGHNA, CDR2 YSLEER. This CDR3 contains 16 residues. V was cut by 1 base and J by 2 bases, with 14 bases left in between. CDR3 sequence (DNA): TGCGCCAGCAGCCAAGTTTGGGGGGATACACAAGAGACCCAGTACTTC. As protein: CASSQVWGDTQETQYF.

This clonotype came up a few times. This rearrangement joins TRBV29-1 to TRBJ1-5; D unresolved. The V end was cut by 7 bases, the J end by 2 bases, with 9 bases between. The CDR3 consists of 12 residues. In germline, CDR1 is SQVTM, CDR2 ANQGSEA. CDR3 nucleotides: TGCAGCGCGATGACGGGCAATCAGCCCCAGCATTTT. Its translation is CSAMTGNQPQHF.

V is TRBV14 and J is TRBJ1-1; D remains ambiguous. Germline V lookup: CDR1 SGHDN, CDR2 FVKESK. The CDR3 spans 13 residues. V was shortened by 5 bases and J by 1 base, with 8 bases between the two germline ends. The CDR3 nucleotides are TGTGCCAGCAGCTGGAGTGGGAACACTGAAGCTTTCTTT. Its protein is CASSWSGNTEAFF.

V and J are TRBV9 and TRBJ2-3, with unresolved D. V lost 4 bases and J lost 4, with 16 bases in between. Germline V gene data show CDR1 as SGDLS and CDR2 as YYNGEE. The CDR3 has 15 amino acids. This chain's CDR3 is CASSPTSLVPDTQYF. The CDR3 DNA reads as TGTGCCAGCAGCCCGACTTCCCTGGTCCCAGATACGCAGTATTTT. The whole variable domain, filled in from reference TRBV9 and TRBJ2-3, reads DSGVTQTPKHLITATGQRVTLRCSPRSGDLSVYWYQQSLDQGLQFLIQYYNGEERAKGNILERFSAQQFPDLHSELNLSSLELGDSALYFCASSPTSLVPDTQYFGPGTRLTVL.

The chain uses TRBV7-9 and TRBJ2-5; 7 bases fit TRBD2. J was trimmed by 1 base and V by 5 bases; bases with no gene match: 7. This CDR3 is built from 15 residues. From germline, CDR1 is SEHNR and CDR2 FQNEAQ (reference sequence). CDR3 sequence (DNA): TGTGCCAGCAGCGGACCGGGGGGTTTCCAAGAGACCCAGTACTTC. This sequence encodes CASSGPGGFQETQYF.

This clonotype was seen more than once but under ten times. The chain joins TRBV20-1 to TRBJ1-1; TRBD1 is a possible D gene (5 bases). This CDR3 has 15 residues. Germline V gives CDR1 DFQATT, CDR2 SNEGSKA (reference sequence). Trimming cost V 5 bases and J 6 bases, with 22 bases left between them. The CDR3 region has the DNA TGCAGTGCTTCCGAAGGGACCTTGGAACTACCTGAAGCTTTCTTT. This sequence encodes CSASEGTLELPEAFF.

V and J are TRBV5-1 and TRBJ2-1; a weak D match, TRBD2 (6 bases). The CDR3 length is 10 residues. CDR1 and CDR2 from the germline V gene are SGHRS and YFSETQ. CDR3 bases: TGCGCTTACCTCGGGACTCCTCAGTTCTTC. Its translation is CAYLGTPQFF.

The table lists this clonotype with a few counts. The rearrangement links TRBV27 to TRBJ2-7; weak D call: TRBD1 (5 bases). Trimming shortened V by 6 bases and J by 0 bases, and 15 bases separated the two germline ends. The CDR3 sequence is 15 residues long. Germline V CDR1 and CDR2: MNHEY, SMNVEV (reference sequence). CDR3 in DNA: TGTGCCAGCAGCCGACTTCAGGGCCCCTCCTACGAGCAGTACTTC. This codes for CASSRLQGPSYEQYF.

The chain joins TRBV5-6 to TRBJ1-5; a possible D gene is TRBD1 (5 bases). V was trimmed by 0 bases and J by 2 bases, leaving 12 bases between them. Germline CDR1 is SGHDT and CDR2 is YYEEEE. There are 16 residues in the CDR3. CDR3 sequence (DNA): TGTGCCAGCAGCTTGGGGGGCCATATAGGCAATCAGCCCCAGCATTTT. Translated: CASSLGGHIGNQPQHF.

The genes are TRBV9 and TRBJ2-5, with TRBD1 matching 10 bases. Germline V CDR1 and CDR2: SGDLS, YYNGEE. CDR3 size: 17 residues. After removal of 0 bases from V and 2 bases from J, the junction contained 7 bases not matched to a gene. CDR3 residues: CASSVATRGQGQETQYF. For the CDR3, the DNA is TGTGCCAGCAGCGTAGCTACAAGGGGACAGGGGCAAGAGACCCAGTACTTC. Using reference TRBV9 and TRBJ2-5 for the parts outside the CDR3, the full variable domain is DSGVTQTPKHLITATGQRVTLRCSPRSGDLSVYWYQQSLDQGLQFLIQYYNGEERAKGNILERFSAQQFPDLHSELNLSSLELGDSALYFCASSVATRGQGQETQYFGPGTRLLVL.

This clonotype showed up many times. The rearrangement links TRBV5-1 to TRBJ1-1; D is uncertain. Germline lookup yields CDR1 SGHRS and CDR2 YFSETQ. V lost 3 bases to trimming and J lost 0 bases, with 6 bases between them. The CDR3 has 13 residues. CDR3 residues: CASSSQMNTEAFF. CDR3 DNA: TGCGCCAGCAGCTCACAGATGAACACTGAAGCTTTCTTT.

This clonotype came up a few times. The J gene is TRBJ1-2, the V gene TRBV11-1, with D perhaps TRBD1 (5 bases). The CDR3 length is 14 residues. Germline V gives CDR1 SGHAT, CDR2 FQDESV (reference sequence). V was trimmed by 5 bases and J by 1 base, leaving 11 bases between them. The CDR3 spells CASSKRDGNYGYTF. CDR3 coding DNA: TGTGCCAGCAGCAAGAGGGACGGTAACTATGGCTACACCTTC.

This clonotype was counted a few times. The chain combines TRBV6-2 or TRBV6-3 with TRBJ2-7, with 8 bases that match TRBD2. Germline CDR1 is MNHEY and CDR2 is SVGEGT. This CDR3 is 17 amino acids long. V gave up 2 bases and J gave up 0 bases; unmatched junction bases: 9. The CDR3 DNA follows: TGTGCCAGCAGTTACGATAATAGCGGGGAGAACTCCTACGAGCAGTACGTC. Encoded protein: CASSYDNSGENSYEQYV.

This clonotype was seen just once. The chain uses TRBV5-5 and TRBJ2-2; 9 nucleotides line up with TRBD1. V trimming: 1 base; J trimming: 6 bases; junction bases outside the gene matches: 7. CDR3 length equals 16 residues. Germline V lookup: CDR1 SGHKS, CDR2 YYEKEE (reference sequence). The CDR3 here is CASSLRAGTGPGELFF. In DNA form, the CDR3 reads TGTGCCAGCAGCTTGAGGGCAGGGACAGGGCCCGGGGAGCTGTTTTTT.

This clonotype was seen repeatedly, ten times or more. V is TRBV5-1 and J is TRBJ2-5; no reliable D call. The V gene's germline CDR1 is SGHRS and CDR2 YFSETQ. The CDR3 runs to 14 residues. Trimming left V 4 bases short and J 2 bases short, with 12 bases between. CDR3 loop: CASSRNWDQETQYF. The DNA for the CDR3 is TGCGCCAGCAGCCGTAATTGGGATCAAGAGACCCAGTACTTC.